This entry features one T cell receptor (beta chain) sequence. This entry comes from a study of T cells in Graves' hyperthyroidism and ophthalmopathy. Looking at the study overall: The initial diagnosis was the point when peripheral blood was collected, ahead of any treatment.

Source material for PBMCs was less than 12 ml fresh peripheral blood. RNA transcripts served as the template for amplifying TCR beta CDR3 regions. The HTBI primer set was used in a first-round RT-PCR of the TCR CDR3. TCRdb re-analysed the multiplex PCR reads in MiXCR, keeping a single row per CDR3 protein. The table has roughly 710,000 distinct CDR3 sequences, 30% to 40% seen once. This TCR was recovered from a woman aged 40 to 55 with Graves' hyperthyroidism. Sequencing was performed on blood.

Here the CDR3 reads CASSLLGSPDTQYF. CDR3 DNA sequence: TGTGCCAGCAGCTTACTCGGGAGCCCAGATACGCAGTATTTT. V is TRBV7-9 and J is TRBJ2-3; D perhaps matches TRBD2 (6 bases). V dropped 2 bases and J dropped 4 bases, with 10 bases sitting between them. CDR1 SEHNR and CDR2 FQNEAQ come from the germline V gene (reference sequence). The CDR3 loop spans 14 amino acids.